This record looks at one TCR beta chain sequence and its context. The PCR ran on 60 Vbeta and 13 Jbeta primers. Data came from immunoSEQ multiplex PCR; TCRdb stores just in-frame clones and leaves some out. Seen here are about 140,000 clones, 82% observed once, and the top ten hold more than 2.5%. CDR3 length: 15 residues. Germline V lookup: CDR1 SGHRS, CDR2 YFSETQ. V lost 0 bases, J lost 2 bases, and 12 bases lay in between. The source of the sample is a study of cytomegalovirus exposure and HLA in healthy donors. This chain connects TRBV5-1 to TRBJ2-7; the D gene is possibly TRBD2 (6 bases). The sequencing input was PBMCs. This receptor was identified in a man younger than 35 in good health and CMV-seropositive. Here the CDR3 reads CASSLDGSSAYEQYF. The CDR3, as DNA: TGCGCCAGCAGCTTGGACGGGAGCTCTGCCTACGAGCAGTACTTC.